This TCR beta chain derives from a study of CD8+CD57+ T cells in acquired aplastic anemia. The wider study: Mean yield of DNA from sorted CD4+ and CD8+ cells was approximately 3 ug. Findings and caveats of the study: Patients did not significantly differ from controls in CD8+ Simpson's diversity. Around 30 sequences, all CD8+ CDR3, were shared between patients and controls.

Genomic DNA templated the TCR beta VDJ and CDR3 profiling. TCRdb analysed the reads with MiXCR anew, one entry per CDR3 protein. The sample has about 190,000 distinct CDR3 sequences, approximately 50% seen once. For this clonotype: Antigen specificity is unknown.

This TCR came from a human donor in good health, serving as a control. Sequencing was performed on sorted CD4+, CD8+, or CD8+CD57+ T cells (not recorded which) from PBMCs.

In nucleotides, the CDR3 is TGTGCCAGCAGTGCCTCGAGGCCGGCCTACGAGCAGTACTTC. It translates to CASSASRPAYEQYF. This chain links TRBV6-5 with TRBJ2-7; D remains ambiguous. CDR1 and CDR2 (germline): MNHEY, SVGAGI. Trimming pared 5 bases from V and 2 bases from J, leaving 13 bases between. This CDR3 comprises 14 residues.